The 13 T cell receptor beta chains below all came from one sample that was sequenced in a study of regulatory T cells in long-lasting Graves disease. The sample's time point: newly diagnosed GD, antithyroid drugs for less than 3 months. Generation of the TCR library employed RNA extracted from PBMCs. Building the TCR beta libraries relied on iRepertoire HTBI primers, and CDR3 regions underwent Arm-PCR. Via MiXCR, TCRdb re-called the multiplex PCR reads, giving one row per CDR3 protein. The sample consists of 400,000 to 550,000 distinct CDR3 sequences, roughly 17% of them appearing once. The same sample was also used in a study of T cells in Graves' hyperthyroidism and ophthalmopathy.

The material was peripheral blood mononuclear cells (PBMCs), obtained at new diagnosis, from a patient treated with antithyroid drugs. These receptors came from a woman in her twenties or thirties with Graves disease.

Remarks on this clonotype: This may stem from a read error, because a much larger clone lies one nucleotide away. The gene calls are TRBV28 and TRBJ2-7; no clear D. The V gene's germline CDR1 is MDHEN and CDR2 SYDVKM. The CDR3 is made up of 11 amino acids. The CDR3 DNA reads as TGTGCCGGCAGGCGCAAGAACGAGCAGTACTTC. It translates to CAGRRKNEQYF.

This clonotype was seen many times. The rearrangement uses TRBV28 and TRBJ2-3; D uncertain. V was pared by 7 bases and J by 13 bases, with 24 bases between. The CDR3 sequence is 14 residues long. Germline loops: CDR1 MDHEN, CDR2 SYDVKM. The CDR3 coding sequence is TGTGCCAGCACCAATCATCGGGCGAGGACGGAAAAGTATTTT. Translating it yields CASTNHRARTEKYF.

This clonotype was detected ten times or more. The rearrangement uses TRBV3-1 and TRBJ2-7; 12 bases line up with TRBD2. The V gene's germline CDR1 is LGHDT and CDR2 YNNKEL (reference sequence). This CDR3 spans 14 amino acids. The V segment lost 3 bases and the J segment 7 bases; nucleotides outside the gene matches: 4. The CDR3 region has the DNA TGTGCCAGCAGCCATATGGGACTAGCGGGTGAGCAGTACTTC. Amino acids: CASSHMGLAGEQYF.

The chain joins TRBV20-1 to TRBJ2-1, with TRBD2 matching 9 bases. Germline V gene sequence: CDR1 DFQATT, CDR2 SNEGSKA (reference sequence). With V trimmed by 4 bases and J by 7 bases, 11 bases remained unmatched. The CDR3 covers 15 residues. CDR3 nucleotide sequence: TGCAGTGCTATATTAGCGGGAGAAAGAACGAATGAGCAGTTCTTC. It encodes CSAILAGERTNEQFF.

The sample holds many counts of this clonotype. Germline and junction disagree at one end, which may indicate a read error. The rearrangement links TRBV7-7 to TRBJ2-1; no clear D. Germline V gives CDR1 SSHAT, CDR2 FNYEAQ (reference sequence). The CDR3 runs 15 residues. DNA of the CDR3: TGTGCTAGCAGCCGTACCATGAGCTCCTACAATGAGCAGTTCTTC. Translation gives CASSRTMSSYNEQFF. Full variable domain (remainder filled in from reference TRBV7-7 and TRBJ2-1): GAGVSQSPRYKVTKRGQDVTLRCDPISSHATLYWYQQALGQGPEFLTYFNYEAQPDKSGLPSDRFSAERPEGSISTLTIQRTEQRDSAMYRCASSRTMSSYNEQFFGPGTRLTVL.

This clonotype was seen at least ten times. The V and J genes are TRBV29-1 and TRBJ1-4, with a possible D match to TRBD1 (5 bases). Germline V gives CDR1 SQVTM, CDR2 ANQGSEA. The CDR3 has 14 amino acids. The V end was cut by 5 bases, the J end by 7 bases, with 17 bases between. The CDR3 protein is CSVHSPGQGEKLFF. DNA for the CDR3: TGCAGCGTTCATTCTCCGGGGCAGGGTGAAAAACTGTTTTTT.

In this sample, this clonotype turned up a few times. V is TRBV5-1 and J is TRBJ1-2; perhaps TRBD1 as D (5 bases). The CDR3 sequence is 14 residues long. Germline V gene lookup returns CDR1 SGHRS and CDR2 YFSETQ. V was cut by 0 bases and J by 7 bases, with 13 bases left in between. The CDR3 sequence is CASSLGGTQGGYTF. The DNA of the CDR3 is TGCGCCAGCAGCTTGGGGGGGACTCAGGGTGGCTACACCTTC.

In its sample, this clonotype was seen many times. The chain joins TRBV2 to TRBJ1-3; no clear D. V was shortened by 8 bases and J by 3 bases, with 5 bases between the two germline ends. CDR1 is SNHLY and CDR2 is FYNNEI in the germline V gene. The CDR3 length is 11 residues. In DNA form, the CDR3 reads TGTGCCAGCTTAGATGGAAACACCATATATTTT. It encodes CASLDGNTIYF.

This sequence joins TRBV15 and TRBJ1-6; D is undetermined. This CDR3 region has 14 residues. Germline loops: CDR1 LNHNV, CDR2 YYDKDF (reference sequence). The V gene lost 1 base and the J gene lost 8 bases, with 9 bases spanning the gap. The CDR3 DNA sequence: TGTGCCACCAGCAGAGGCCTAGGAGATTCACCCCTCCACTTT. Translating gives CATSRGLGDSPLHF.

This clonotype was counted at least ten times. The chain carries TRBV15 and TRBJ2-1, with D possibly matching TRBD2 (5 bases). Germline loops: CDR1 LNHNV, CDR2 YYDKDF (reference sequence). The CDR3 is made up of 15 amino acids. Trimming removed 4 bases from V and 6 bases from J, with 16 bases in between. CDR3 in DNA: TGTGCCACCAGCAAGCTAGCAGGCCCTTTCAATGAGCAGTTCTTC. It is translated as CATSKLAGPFNEQFF.

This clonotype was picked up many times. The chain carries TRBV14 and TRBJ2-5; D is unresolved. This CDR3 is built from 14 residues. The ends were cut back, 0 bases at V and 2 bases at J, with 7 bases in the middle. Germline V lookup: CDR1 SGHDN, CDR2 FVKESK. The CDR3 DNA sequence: TGTGCCAGCAGCCAAGAATCCCTTCAAGAGACCCAGTACTTC. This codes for CASSQESLQETQYF.

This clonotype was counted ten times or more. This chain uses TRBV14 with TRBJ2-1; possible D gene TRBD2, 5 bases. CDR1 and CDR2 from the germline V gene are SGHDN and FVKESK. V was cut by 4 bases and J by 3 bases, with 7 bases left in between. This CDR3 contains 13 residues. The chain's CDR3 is CASSPAGYNEQFF. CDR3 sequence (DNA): TGTGCCAGCAGCCCCGCGGGCTACAATGAGCAGTTCTTC.

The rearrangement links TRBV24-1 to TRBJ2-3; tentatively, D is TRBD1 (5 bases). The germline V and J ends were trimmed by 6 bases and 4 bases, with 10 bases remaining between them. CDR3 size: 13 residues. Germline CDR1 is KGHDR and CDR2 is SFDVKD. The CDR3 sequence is CATSSPGPDTQYF. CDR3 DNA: TGTGCCACCAGTAGCCCAGGGCCAGATACGCAGTATTTT.